These T cell receptor beta chains were read from a single sample in a study of early T cells in non-severe SARS-CoV-2 infection. TCRdb re-called the 5' RACE reads through MiXCR, storing one row per CDR3 protein. In the table there are fewer than 30,000 distinct CDR3 sequences, 6% to 7.5% of which are singletons. The source material was whole blood, sampled at baseline. Receptor source: an adult who was a healthcare worker with PCR-confirmed SARS-CoV-2 infection or an uninfected control (not recorded which). CDR3s include the opening cysteine and the closing phenylalanine or tryptophan. D genes are given only for firm matches. For some rows the clone size is stated as once, few or many, or as a class when expanded; others skip it.

D	size	V	J	CDR3	DNA
.	.	TRBV6-2/TRBV6-3	TRBJ2-6	CASRLSAGANVLTF	TGTGCCAGCAGGCTCAGTGCTGGGGCCAACGTCCTGACTTTC
.	many	TRBV28	TRBJ2-7	CASSFASRQGEQYF	TGTGCCAGCAGTTTCGCTTCCCGCCAAGGGGAGCAGTACTTC
TRBD1	many	TRBV6-5	TRBJ2-1	CASSPQGVVYNEQFF	TGTGCCAGCAGTCCACAGGGGGTAGTGTACAATGAGCAGTTCTTC
.	.	TRBV5-1	TRBJ2-7	CASSSGRDSYEQYF	TGCGCCAGCAGTTCGGGCAGGGACTCCTACGAGCAGTACTTC
.	many	TRBV7-2	TRBJ1-1	CASSLGTVSYGFF	TGTGCCAGCAGCTTAGGAACGGTTAGTTATGGTTTCTTT
TRBD2	many	TRBV11-2	TRBJ2-3	CASSYVAGSTDTQYF	TGTGCCAGCAGCTATGTAGCGGGAAGCACAGATACGCAGTATTTT
.	many	TRBV7-9	TRBJ2-7	CASSFTHESSYEQYF	TGTGCCAGCAGCTTTACACATGAGAGCTCCTACGAGCAGTACTTC
.	many	TRBV7-2	TRBJ2-7	CASSLTRYEQYF	TGTGCCAGCAGCTTAACACGCTACGAGCAGTACTTC
.	many	TRBV12-3/TRBV12-4	TRBJ1-1	CASSSPGPTAFF	TGTGCCAGCAGTTCCCCGGGACCGACGGCTTTCTTT
TRBD2	many	TRBV30	TRBJ2-5	CAWSPSGQETQYF	TGTGCCTGGAGTCCTAGCGGACAAGAGACCCAGTACTTC
TRBD1	.	TRBV5-1	TRBJ2-7	CASSFGTGLEQYF	TGCGCCAGCAGCTTTGGGACAGGACTCGAGCAGTACTTC
.	many	TRBV7-3	TRBJ1-1	CASSLTTGSAEAFF	TGTGCCAGCAGCTTAACCACGGGGTCGGCTGAAGCTTTCTTT
.	many	TRBV7-8	TRBJ2-5	CASSPISPSGAQYF	TGTGCCAGCAGCCCAATATCTCCATCCGGGGCCCAGTACTTC
.	many	TRBV7-2	TRBJ2-3	CASSFWLAGASTDTQYF	TGTGCCAGCAGCTTCTGGCTCGCGGGGGCCAGCACAGATACGCAGTATTTT
TRBD2	few	TRBV12-3/TRBV12-4	TRBJ2-5	CASSPSGSGETQYF	TGTGCCAGCAGCCCTAGCGGGAGTGGAGAGACCCAGTACTTC
.	many	TRBV7-3	TRBJ2-2	CASSLHSGDTGELFF	TGTGCCAGCAGCTTGCACTCCGGGGACACCGGGGAGCTGTTTTTT
TRBD1	.	TRBV12-3/TRBV12-4	TRBJ1-1	CASTVKGAGTEAFF	TGTGCCAGCACAGTGAAGGGGGCAGGCACTGAAGCTTTCTTT
TRBD1	few	TRBV4-3	TRBJ2-6	CASSQDFRTGSGANVLTF	TGCGCCAGCAGCCAAGATTTCAGGACAGGTTCTGGGGCCAACGTCCTGACTTTC
.	many	TRBV7-3	TRBJ1-1	CASSLIPGIRTEAFF	TGTGCCAGCAGCTTAATTCCAGGGATAAGGACTGAAGCTTTCTTT
TRBD1	few	TRBV7-2	TRBJ2-1	CASRGQGGNEQFF	TGTGCCAGCAGGGGACAGGGGGGCAATGAGCAGTTCTTC
TRBD2	many	TRBV28	TRBJ2-2	CASSRTSGRHTGELFF	TGTGCCAGCAGTCGGACTAGCGGGCGGCACACCGGGGAGCTGTTTTTT
.	.	TRBV12-3/TRBV12-4	TRBJ2-5	CASSFPAETQYF	TGTGCCAGCAGTTTCCCAGCGGAGACCCAGTACTTC
.	many	TRBV2	TRBJ2-5	CASSEAPPPGTQYF	TGTGCCAGCAGTGAAGCCCCACCACCTGGGACCCAGTACTTC
TRBD1	many	TRBV19	TRBJ1-5	CASSMPDRASNQPQHF	TGTGCCAGTAGTATGCCCGACAGGGCTAGCAATCAGCCCCAGCATTTT
.	few	TRBV6-2/TRBV6-3	TRBJ1-1	CARRVRFGQLLLGLFF	TGTGCCAGGAGAGTACGGTTCGGACAGCTCCTTTTGGGGCTTTTCTTT
TRBD1	.	TRBV20-1	TRBJ1-6	CSARDRERGPYNSPLHF	TGCAGTGCTAGAGATAGGGAGAGGGGGCCCTATAATTCACCCCTCCACTTT
.	many	TRBV18	TRBJ2-7	CASSPGSLGEQYF	TGTGCCAGCTCACCTGGGAGCCTTGGGGAGCAGTACTTC
.	many	TRBV9	TRBJ2-4	CASSPWEGTTIQYF	TGTGCCAGCAGCCCTTGGGAGGGGACAACCATTCAGTACTTC
.	many	TRBV5-1	TRBJ2-6	CASSSPGHGSGANVLTF	TGCGCCAGCAGCTCACCGGGACATGGCTCTGGGGCCAACGTCCTGACTTTC
.	many	TRBV20-1	TRBJ2-1	CSARDRRDHEQFF	TGCAGTGCTAGAGATAGAAGGGACCATGAGCAGTTCTTC
.	many	TRBV15	TRBJ2-3	CATSRVSGPLTDTQYF	TGTGCCACCAGCAGAGTATCGGGCCCCTTGACAGATACGCAGTATTTT
.	many	TRBV7-2	TRBJ2-2	CASSLLGTGGTGELFF	TGTGCCAGCAGCTTATTAGGGACGGGTGGCACCGGGGAGCTGTTTTTT
.	many	TRBV5-5	TRBJ2-1	CASSRGVNEQFF	TGTGCCAGCAGTAGGGGGGTCAATGAGCAGTTCTTC
TRBD2	.	TRBV12-3/TRBV12-4	TRBJ2-1	CASHARENEQFF	TGTGCCAGCCACGCGCGGGAGAATGAGCAGTTCTTC
TRBD1	many	TRBV7-6	TRBJ2-3	CASSSTPGQATSTDTQYF	TGTGCCAGCAGCTCCACCCCGGGACAGGCAACTAGCACAGATACGCAGTATTTT
.	many	TRBV28	TRBJ2-1	CASTVGGSSYNEQFF	TGTGCCAGCACCGTCGGGGGAAGCTCCTACAATGAGCAGTTCTTC
TRBD2	many	TRBV18	TRBJ2-1	CASSPGGGSSYNEQFF	TGTGCCAGCTCACCCGGGGGGGGGAGCTCCTACAATGAGCAGTTCTTC
TRBD1	many	TRBV5-1	TRBJ2-2	CASSLGDRVTGELFF	TGCGCCAGCAGCTTGGGGGACAGGGTCACCGGGGAGCTGTTTTTT
.	many	TRBV7-9	TRBJ2-1	CASSLSASAGSYNEQFF	TGTGCCAGCAGCTTAAGTGCGTCCGCCGGGTCCTACAATGAGCAGTTCTTC
.	many	TRBV20-1	TRBJ2-7	CSAKAESYEQYF	TGCAGTGCCAAAGCGGAGTCCTACGAGCAGTACTTC
.	.	TRBV6-1	TRBJ1-1	CASSEVLQGAEAFF	TGTGCCAGCAGTGAAGTCTTACAGGGCGCTGAAGCTTTCTTT
.	many	TRBV7-9	TRBJ1-6	CASRATTADSPLHF	TGTGCCAGCCGAGCGACAACGGCAGATTCACCCCTCCACTTT
TRBD2	many	TRBV28	TRBJ2-7	CASSLSGLAGSYEQYF	TGTGCCAGCAGTTTATCCGGACTAGCGGGCTCCTACGAGCAGTACTTC